The 12 T cell receptor beta chains below all came from one sample that was sequenced in a study of T-cell memory formation after mild COVID-19. TCRdb reanalysed the 5' RACE reads using MiXCR and keeps one entry per CDR3 protein. Of roughly 320,000 distinct CDR3 sequences listed, around 27% were seen once; the top ten hold roughly 13%. The sample taken for sequencing was PBMCs or a T cell subset sorted from them (not recorded which). Receptors originate from an adult woman who had mild COVID-19 (a few samples of this study predate the infection). Cell type and time point are not known.

This clonotype was detected a few times. The chain combines TRBV6-2 or TRBV6-3 with TRBJ2-7; no clear D. The V gene lost 4 bases and the J gene lost 2 bases, with 12 bases spanning the gap. CDR1 and CDR2 (germline): MNHEY, SVGEGT. The CDR3 has 14 amino acids. The DNA for the CDR3 is TGTGCCAGCAGTTTCGACACAGCCGCCTACGAGCAGTACTTC. It yields the protein CASSFDTAAYEQYF.

The gene calls are TRBV7-9 and TRBJ2-1; 9 bases match TRBD2. Trimming took 1 base from V and 9 from J; bases not matched to a gene: 7. Germline assignment: CDR1 SEHNR and CDR2 FQNEAQ (reference sequence). This CDR3 region has 15 residues. Here the CDR3 DNA reads TGTGCCAGCAGCTTAGGACTAGCGGCCTTCGGTGAGCAGTTCTTC. Residues: CASSLGLAAFGEQFF.

This clonotype showed up just a few times. The chain uses TRBV6-5 and TRBJ1-4, with a possible D match to TRBD1 (5 bases). The germline V gene encodes CDR1 MNHEY and CDR2 SVGAGI. V lost 6 bases, J lost 0 bases, and 14 bases lay in between. CDR3 size: 16 residues. For the CDR3, the DNA is TGTGCCAGCAGCCTATCGGGACCTTCAACTAATGAAAAACTGTTTTTT. Residues: CASSLSGPSTNEKLFF.

V usage is TRBV7-3 and J usage is TRBJ2-1, with 7 bases that match TRBD2. Germline CDR1 reads SGHTA; CDR2 reads FQGTGA. With 5 bases clipped from V and 4 bases from J, the junction kept 8 bases outside the gene matches. This CDR3 is 15 amino acids long. CDR3 sequence reads: CASSPGEGGYNEQFF. The CDR3 coding sequence is TGTGCCAGCAGCCCCGGGGAGGGAGGATACAATGAGCAGTTCTTC.

V usage is TRBV20-1 and J usage is TRBJ1-4, with 7 bases fitting TRBD1. Germline assignment: CDR1 DFQATT and CDR2 SNEGSKA (reference sequence). The junction had 8 bases not matched to a gene; V was cut back by 6 bases and J by 4 bases. The CDR3 sequence is 14 residues long. The CDR3 coding sequence is TGCAGTGCGCGGAGGGACAGCAATAATGAAAAACTGTTTTTT. Encoded protein: CSARRDSNNEKLFF.

This clonotype was seen a few times. The V and J genes are TRBV12-3 or TRBV12-4 and TRBJ2-1; perhaps TRBD2 as D (6 bases). V was pared by 6 bases and J by 3 bases, with 15 bases between. This CDR3 contains 15 residues. The CDR3 DNA sequence: TGTGCCAGCAGAGACCCCGGGACTGGCTACAATGAGCAGTTCTTC. Translation: CASRDPGTGYNEQFF.

The chain carries TRBV7-9 and TRBJ1-5; D remains ambiguous. The CDR3 loop spans 15 amino acids. Germline V gives CDR1 SEHNR, CDR2 FQNEAQ (reference sequence). Trimming cost V 2 bases and J 4 bases, with 12 bases left between them. For the CDR3, the DNA is TGTGCCAGCAGCTTATTGGGGAGCCCTAATCAGCCCCAGCATTTT. This translates into CASSLLGSPNQPQHF.

This clonotype was detected many times. The gene calls are TRBV7-6 and TRBJ2-4; D might be TRBD2 (6 bases). The V end lost 6 bases, the J end lost 6 bases, and 18 bases lay between the germline ends. From germline, CDR1 is SGHVS and CDR2 FNYEAQ. The CDR3 is 15 residues long. CDR3 in DNA: TGTGCCAGCAGTCGGAGGGACGGGTTTGGAAACATTCAGTACTTC. Amino acids: CASSRRDGFGNIQYF.

This clonotype was picked up a small number of times. The chain uses TRBV18 and TRBJ2-6; D is possibly TRBD1 or TRBD2 (5 bases each). Between the trimmed V and J ends, which lost 6 bases and 2 bases, there was a span of 11 bases. The CDR3 sequence is 15 residues long. Germline lookup yields CDR1 KGHSH and CDR2 LQKENI. CDR3 amino acids: CASSFSGPGANVLTF. In nucleotides, the CDR3 is TGTGCCAGCTCCTTCTCGGGGCCTGGGGCCAACGTCCTGACTTTC.

This sequence joins TRBV19 and TRBJ2-1; 7 nucleotides line up with TRBD2. The CDR3 extends over 14 amino acids. The ends lost 10 bases at V and 2 bases at J; junction bases unmatched: 8. CDR1 and CDR2 (germline): LNHDA, SQIVND (reference sequence). CDR3 DNA: TGTGCCACCTCCAGCGGGACCGCCTACAATGAGCAGTTCTTC. Translated, it gives CATSSGTAYNEQFF.

This clonotype was counted a few times. The V call is TRBV7-2, the J call TRBJ2-2; 10 bases align to TRBD2. The V gene end was trimmed by 4 bases and the J gene end by 6 bases; junction bases not matched to a gene: 5. In germline, CDR1 is SGHTA, CDR2 FQGNSA. The CDR3 is 15 residues long. The CDR3 DNA follows: TGTGCCAGCAGCTCCTCAGCGGGAGGGTCCGGGGAGCTGTTTTTT. This codes for CASSSSAGGSGELFF.

This clonotype was seen only a few times. The chain joins TRBV30 to TRBJ1-6; TRBD1 aligns across 11 bases. The junction had 5 bases not matched to a gene; V was cut back by 4 bases and J by 9 bases. CDR3 length: 14 residues. CDR1 is GTSNPN, CDR2 SVGIG, per germline (reference sequence). Written as DNA, the CDR3 is TGTGCCTGGACGGACAGGGGGCCGGGTTCACCCCTCCACTTT. This translates into CAWTDRGPGSPLHF.